This T cell receptor beta chain was identified during a study of molecular identifiers for immune sequencing clone quantification. This clonotype was seen at least ten times. TCRdb processed the PCR reads anew with MiXCR; each CDR3 protein has one entry. The sample includes about 86,000 distinct CDR3 sequences, around 25% of them seen just once. This CDR3 spans 16 amino acids. The J segment lost 4 bases and the V segment lost 5 bases, leaving 7 bases of the junction unmatched. Germline V gene lookup returns CDR1 SGHTA and CDR2 FQGNSA. This sequence originates from a human donor in good health. Some libraries in this study had Jurkat cell RNA spiked in. Material for sequencing was naive CD8+ T cells from blood, with Jurkat cell RNA spiked in. The subset was: FACS-sorted CD8+CD4-CCR7+CD45RA+ naive T cells. The chain joins TRBV7-2 to TRBJ2-7; 14 positions agree with TRBD2. CDR3 sequence: CASSPWTSGGLYEQYF. The CDR3 region has the DNA TGTGCCAGCAGCCCGTGGACTAGCGGGGGGTTATACGAGCAGTACTTC.